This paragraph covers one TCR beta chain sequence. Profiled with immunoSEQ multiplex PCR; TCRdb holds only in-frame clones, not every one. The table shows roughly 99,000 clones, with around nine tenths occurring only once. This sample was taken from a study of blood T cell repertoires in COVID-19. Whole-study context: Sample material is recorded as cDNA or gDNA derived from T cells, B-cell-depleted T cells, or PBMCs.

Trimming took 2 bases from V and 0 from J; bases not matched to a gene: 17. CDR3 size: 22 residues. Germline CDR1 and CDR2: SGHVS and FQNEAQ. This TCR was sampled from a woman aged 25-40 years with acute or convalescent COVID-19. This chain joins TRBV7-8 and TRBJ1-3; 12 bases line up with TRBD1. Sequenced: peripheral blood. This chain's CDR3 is CASSLIPGQGARGRGSGNTIYF. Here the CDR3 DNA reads TGTGCCAGCAGCTTAATCCCGGGACAGGGGGCTCGAGGGAGGGGCTCTGGAAACACCATATATTTT.